This entry features one TCR beta chain sequence. Its target is not known. The data were obtained in a study of shared clonotypes between healthy human individuals. Study-wide context: Plates per donor: three CD4 naive, three CD4 memory, two CD8 naive, one CD8 memory.

Whole-study findings and limits: The naive CD4 repertoires of a few donors were compared, and about 5% of clonotypes were shared.

TCRdb's table, derived via immunoSEQ multiplex PCR, lists solely in-frame clones and lacks some. The sample lists 1.4 million to 1.5 million clones, over 95% occurring once. Into CD45RA+ naive and CD45RA-negative memory subsets, the CD4+ cells were split. The CDR3 is 13 residues long. The germline V gene has CDR1 SNHLY and CDR2 FYNNEI. The V end was cut by 6 bases, the J end by 1 base, with 8 bases between. The sequenced material came from naive CD4+ T cells sorted from blood. Subset in this sample: CD45RA+ positively selected. The clonotype originates from a man under 40 in good health. This chain links TRBV2 with TRBJ2-3; D gene uncertain. The CDR3 loop is CASRTRRTDTQYF. CDR3 coding DNA: TGTGCCAGCAGAACCAGGCGCACAGATACGCAGTATTTT.